This TCR beta chain was retrieved from a study of T-cell memory formation after mild COVID-19. Study summary: Clusters were largely donor specific.

Employing constant-segment primers, 5'RACE generated TCR alpha and TCR beta cDNA libraries bearing sample barcodes and UMIs. TCRdb independently ran MiXCR on the 5' RACE reads; one entry per CDR3 protein. This sample has roughly 510,000 distinct CDR3 sequences, with roughly 17% found just once. Findings and caveats of the study: There was a balanced CD4/CD8 profile in clones contracting day 15 to 85, and later expanders leaned CD4+. CD4+ contracting clones lay mainly in CM and EM, CD8+ ones in EMRA.

This clonotype has only a few counts. What it binds is unknown. The receptor was derived from an adult woman who had mild COVID-19 (a few samples of this study predate the infection). Cell type and time point are not known. Source material: PBMCs or a T cell subset sorted from them (not recorded which).

CDR3 sequence reads: CASSETSGRQFF. As DNA, the CDR3 is TGTGCCAGCAGCGAGACTAGCGGGAGGCAGTTCTTC. This chain connects TRBV12-3 or TRBV12-4 to TRBJ2-1, with 12 bases lining up with TRBD2. The length of the CDR3 is 12 residues. V lost 6 bases and J lost 12; bases outside the gene matches: 3.